Following are 19 T cell receptor beta chains from one sample sequenced in a study of CD8 T cells in ankylosing spondylitis (dated by TCRdb to 2016 to 2017). The library was prepared using 5' RACE. The sequencer was an Illumina HiSeq 2500. TCRdb handled the public reads itself, with Q25 trimming in fastp and clone calling in MiXCR, and kept productive beta chains. Under each unique CDR3 protein, matching rows form one entry showing the most common genes and DNA. Within this sample are some 220,000 distinct CDR3 sequences, with about 11% of them counted one time only. The ten most abundant clones make up 2.5% to 3% of the sample. The sequenced sample consisted of blood, either unsorted or a sorted T cell fraction (not recorded which). The receptors were sampled from a male donor with ankylosing spondylitis or in good health (not recorded which).

This clonotype was counted ten times or more. The V gene is TRBV20-1, the J gene TRBJ1-5, with D unclear. Looked up from germline, CDR1 is DFQATT and CDR2 is SNEGSKA (reference sequence). CDR3 length: 14 amino acids. Trimming removed 5 bases from V and 3 bases from J, with 14 bases in between. The CDR3 protein is CSASSGIDNQPQHF. In DNA, the CDR3 is TGCAGTGCTTCCTCCGGGATCGACAATCAGCCCCAGCATTTT.

This clonotype appeared many times. The V and J genes are TRBV5-1 and TRBJ2-1; D remains unclear. Germline V gene data show CDR1 as SGHRS and CDR2 as YFSETQ. This CDR3 is built from 12 residues. V gave up 0 bases and J gave up 8 bases, with 6 bases separating them. This CDR3 is CASSLEEHEQFF. CDR3 DNA sequence: TGCGCCAGCAGCTTGGAAGAGCATGAGCAGTTCTTC.

This clonotype was seen at least ten times. The J gene is TRBJ1-2, the V gene TRBV25-1, with 9 nucleotides matching TRBD1. The CDR3 spans 14 residues. V shed 5 bases, J shed 6 bases, and the junction held 7 bases outside the gene matches. Germline CDR1 reads MGHDK; CDR2 reads SYGVNS. Here the CDR3 DNA reads TGTGCCAGCAGTCAGGACAGGGGAATTGATGGCTACACCTTC. Translated, it gives CASSQDRGIDGYTF.

This clonotype has more than one count but fewer than ten. The chain recombines TRBV7-2 with TRBJ2-2; the match to TRBD2 covers 12 bases. The germline V gene has CDR1 SGHTA and CDR2 FQGNSA. V was clipped by 0 bases and J by 7 bases; unmatched bases: 9. This CDR3 is built from 18 residues. The CDR3 bases are TGTGCCAGCAGCTTAGCCGTCCGACTAGCGGGAGCGGGCGGGGAGCTGTTTTTT. As protein: CASSLAVRLAGAGGELFF.

This clonotype came up many times. The chain's CDR3 is CASSIRLAGGPSTGELFF. The DNA for the CDR3 is TGCGCCAGCAGCATCCGACTAGCGGGGGGGCCGAGCACCGGGGAGCTGTTTTTT. This chain uses TRBV5-1 with TRBJ2-2; the match to TRBD2 covers 14 bases. CDR1 is SGHRS, CDR2 YFSETQ, per germline. J lost 4 bases, V lost 4 bases, and 9 bases had no gene match. This CDR3 has 18 residues. Using reference TRBV5-1 and TRBJ2-2 for the parts outside the CDR3, the full variable domain is KAGVTQTPRYLIKTRGQQVTLSCSPISGHRSVSWYQQTPGQGLQFLFEYFSETQRNKGNFPGRFSGRQFSNSRSEMNVSTLELGDSALYLCASSIRLAGGPSTGELFFGEGSRLTVL.

Ten or more counts support this clonotype. CDR3 nucleotide sequence: TGCGCCAGCAGCTTCGCGTTGGTCGGGGACAGGGAGACAGATACGCAGTATTTT. Its translation is CASSFALVGDRETDTQYF. The genes are TRBV5-1 and TRBJ2-3; TRBD1 agrees at 9 bases. The CDR3 sequence is 18 residues long. Looked up from germline, CDR1 is SGHRS and CDR2 is YFSETQ. Germline trimming cut 2 bases from V and 3 bases from J; bases unmatched to any gene: 13. The whole variable domain, filled in from reference TRBV5-1 and TRBJ2-3, reads KAGVTQTPRYLIKTRGQQVTLSCSPISGHRSVSWYQQTPGQGLQFLFEYFSETQRNKGNFPGRFSGRQFSNSRSEMNVSTLELGDSALYLCASSFALVGDRETDTQYFGPGTRLTVL.

This clonotype appeared many times. This chain joins TRBV7-9 and TRBJ1-2; no clear D gene. Deletions cut 0 bases from V and 8 bases from J, with 22 bases between. CDR1 and CDR2 from the germline V gene are SEHNR and FQNEAQ (reference sequence). This CDR3 region has 17 residues. CDR3 coding DNA: TGTGCCAGCAGCTTAGCACAGCTTCGCCTAACCCTTGGGGGCTACACCTTC. It specifies CASSLAQLRLTLGGYTF. Full variable domain (remainder filled in from reference TRBV7-9 and TRBJ1-2): DTGVSQNPRHKITKRGQNVTFRCDPISEHNRLYWYRQTLGQGPEFLTYFQNEAQLEKSRLLSDRFSAERPKGSFSTLEIQRTEQGDSAMYLCASSLAQLRLTLGGYTFGSGTRLTVV.

This clonotype was seen many times. The gene calls are TRBV5-1 and TRBJ2-2, with D unresolved. Germline values: CDR1 SGHRS, CDR2 YFSETQ. Trimming cost V 0 bases and J 3 bases, with 9 bases left between them. CDR3 size: 15 residues. CDR3: CASSLAVRDTGELFF. For the CDR3, the DNA is TGCGCCAGCAGCTTGGCCGTAAGGGACACCGGGGAGCTGTTTTTT.

The sample holds many counts of this clonotype. This chain uses TRBV5-1 with TRBJ1-2; TRBD1 matches 8 bases. The CDR3 consists of 16 residues. The V and J ends lost 0 bases and 0 bases, in that order; junction bases with no gene match: 4. Germline-derived CDR1 and CDR2 are SGHRS and YFSETQ. CDR3 region: CASSLDRGVANYGYTF. In DNA form, the CDR3 reads TGCGCCAGCAGCTTGGACAGGGGGGTAGCTAACTATGGCTACACCTTC.

Ten or more counts support this clonotype. V gene TRBV12-3 or TRBV12-4 combines with J gene TRBJ2-7; a weak D match, TRBD1 (6 bases). CDR3 length: 14 amino acids. Trimming removed 2 bases at V and 7 bases at J, with 15 bases between. CDR3 amino acids: CASSLQGSTGEQYF. Here the CDR3 DNA reads TGTGCCAGCAGTTTACAGGGGTCCACTGGGGAGCAGTACTTC.

This clonotype was counted at least ten times. A much larger clonotype is one base distant, so this may be a read error. The chain is built from TRBV4-2 and TRBJ1-1; 8 positions match TRBD1. Germline CDR1 reads LGHNA; CDR2 reads YNFKEQ. The CDR3 extends over 17 amino acids. V was pared by 1 base and J by 1 base, with 8 bases of the junction left unmatched. The chain's CDR3 is CASSQGPQGAGNTEAFF. The DNA of the CDR3 is TGTGCCAGCAGCCAAGGCCCTCAGGGGGCTGGGAACACTGAAGCTTTCTTT.

In this sample, this clonotype turned up many times. A read error may explain this, as a much larger clone is one base away. This chain uses TRBV11-3 with TRBJ1-1, with D unresolved. V was shortened by 3 bases and J by 1 base, with 6 bases between the two germline ends. The CDR3 spans 13 residues. Germline CDR1 is SGHNT and CDR2 is YENEEA. Here the CDR3 reads CASSFGENTEAFF. The DNA of the CDR3 is TGTGCCAGCAGCTTTGGGGAGAACACTGAAGCTTTCTTT. The full variable domain, in which reference TRBV11-3 and TRBJ1-1 provide the parts outside the CDR3, is EAGVVQSPRYKIIEKKQPVAFWCNPISGHNTLYWYLQNLGQGPELLIRYENEEAVDDSQLPKDRFSAERLKGVDSTLKIQPAELGDSAVYLCASSFGENTEAFFGQGTRLTVV.

This clonotype occurred many times. This chain connects TRBV29-1 to TRBJ1-3, with unresolved D. There are 14 residues in the CDR3. The germline V gene has CDR1 SQVTM and CDR2 ANQGSEA. The ends were cut back, 4 bases at V and 0 bases at J, with 10 bases in the middle. CDR3 nucleotides: TGCAGCGTTGCTCCGGGGAACTCTGGAAACACCATATATTTT. It specifies CSVAPGNSGNTIYF.

Ten or more counts support this clonotype. The chain joins TRBV20-1 to TRBJ2-2, with a tentative D call TRBD1 (6 bases). V lost 5 bases and J lost 4, with 14 bases in between. The CDR3 runs 14 residues. Germline V gene data show CDR1 as DFQATT and CDR2 as SNEGSKA (reference sequence). The CDR3 DNA reads TGCAGTGCTGGTCGGACAGATGCCACCGGGGAGCTGTTTTTT. Amino acids: CSAGRTDATGELFF.

This chain joins TRBV12-2 and TRBJ2-7. TRBV12-2 is a pseudogene segment. The CDR3 runs 14 residues. The CDR3 DNA sequence: TGTGCAAGTCGCTTGAACAGCTACTCCTACGAGCAGTACTTC. Translation: CASRLNSYSYEQYF.

This clonotype was observed many times. The V call is TRBV5-1, the J call TRBJ2-1, with 7 nucleotides matching TRBD1. CDR1 is SGHRS and CDR2 is YFSETQ in the germline V gene. Trimming cost V 4 bases and J 4 bases; bases outside gene matches: 11. The CDR3 spans 16 residues. In nucleotides, the CDR3 is TGCGCCAGCAGCGTTAGAACCGGGACAGCTTACAATGAGCAGTTCTTC. This gives the protein CASSVRTGTAYNEQFF.

This clonotype was seen a few times. The chain joins TRBV7-9 to TRBJ1-1; D gene ambiguous. The CDR3 spans 14 residues. The V gene's germline CDR1 is SEHNR and CDR2 FQNEAQ (reference sequence). Trimming shortened V by 2 bases and J by 8 bases, and 15 bases separated the two germline ends. CDR3 sequence (DNA): TGTGCCAGCAGCTTACCCGTCATGGGATGGGAAGCTTTCTTT. It is translated as CASSLPVMGWEAFF.

This clonotype was seen at least ten times. The genes are TRBV27 and TRBJ1-5, with 7 bases identical to TRBD1. The junction had 8 bases not matched to a gene; V was cut back by 6 bases and J by 0 bases. CDR1 is MNHEY and CDR2 is SMNVEV in the germline V gene (reference sequence). This CDR3 is 16 amino acids long. CDR3: CASSPYGQVSNQPQHF. The CDR3 DNA reads TGTGCCAGCAGCCCATACGGACAGGTTAGCAATCAGCCCCAGCATTTT.

Only a few counts were recorded for this clonotype. This chain uses TRBV11-3 with TRBJ2-2; D call uncertain. Trimming shortened V by 4 bases and J by 2 bases, and 8 bases separated the two germline ends. Germline V gene sequence: CDR1 SGHNT, CDR2 YENEEA. The CDR3 extends over 14 amino acids. DNA for the CDR3: TGTGCCAGCAGCTCCTGGGGTAACACCGGGGAGCTGTTTTTT. Amino acids: CASSSWGNTGELFF.